The T cell receptor beta chain described here comes from a study of T cell responses to AZD1222 COVID-19 vaccine. Sequenced by immunoSEQ multiplex PCR; TCRdb stores in-frame clones only, minus some. This table holds 100,000 to 150,000 clones, 90% found once. Germline V CDR1 and CDR2: LGHNA, YNFKEQ. V lost 2 bases, J lost 13 bases, and 20 bases lay in between. The CDR3 spans 15 residues. Turning to this clone: Its antigen is undetermined.

Overall study results and limits: After the peak T cell response, and only then, were repertoires sampled. Spike-specific TCR depth and breadth grew after two AZD1222 doses.

Sequencing was performed on peripheral blood, taken on day 0 of AZD1222 vaccination. The rearrangement uses TRBV4-2 and TRBJ1-4; D uncertain. This clonotype was obtained from an adult in good health. The CDR3 here is CASSQHEGMPRGLFF. Written as DNA, the CDR3 is TGTGCCAGCAGCCAACATGAAGGCATGCCTCGTGGACTGTTTTTT.